These 20 T cell receptor beta chains were all obtained from the same sample, sequenced in a study of shared clonotypes between healthy human individuals. The table came from immunoSEQ multiplex PCR; TCRdb's copy has only in-frame clones and leaves some out. The top ten clones hold approximately 11% of a sample with over 400,000 clones, over 70% of them seen once. The sample consisted of PBMCs. The source of these receptors is a woman in her thirties or forties in good health. Some clones in this sample may be carry-over from other donors' samples.

CDR3 sequence: CSVTGTGGFRETQYF. The CDR3 DNA is TGCAGCGTAACCGGGACAGGGGGCTTCCGAGAGACCCAGTACTTC. V is TRBV29-1 and J is TRBJ2-5, with 12 bases matching TRBD1. V shed 6 bases and J 4 bases; nucleotides not matched to a gene: 9. The CDR3 covers 15 residues. CDR1 is SQVTM, CDR2 ANQGSEA, per germline.

V usage is TRBV11-2 and J usage is TRBJ2-5; 10 bases match TRBD1. Trimming took 0 bases from V and 5 from J; bases not matched to a gene: 6. This CDR3 is 16 amino acids long. Germline CDR1 SGHAT, CDR2 FQNNGV. CDR3 nucleotides: TGTGCCAGCAGCTTAGATCGATGGGACAGGGGTGAGACCCAGTACTTC. The encoded protein is CASSLDRWDRGETQYF.

The V and J genes are TRBV10-3 and TRBJ2-5, with 8 positions matching TRBD1. There are 14 residues in the CDR3. Per the germline V gene, CDR1 is ENHRY and CDR2 is SYGVKD. With V trimmed by 0 bases and J by 5 bases, 2 bases remained unmatched. CDR3 sequence reads: CAISESTGVETQYF. CDR3 sequence (DNA): TGTGCCATCAGTGAGTCGACAGGGGTGGAGACCCAGTACTTC.

The rearrangement links TRBV9 to TRBJ2-1; D not resolved. V lost 0 bases and J lost 7, with 8 bases in between. CDR3 size: 13 residues. The germline V gene encodes CDR1 SGDLS and CDR2 YYNGEE. The CDR3 nucleotides read TGTGCCAGCAGCGTAGTTTGGGGTAATGAGCAGTTCTTC. This encodes CASSVVWGNEQFF.

The gene calls are TRBV30 and TRBJ2-7, with D maybe TRBD1 (6 bases). Germline CDR1 is GTSNPN and CDR2 is SVGIG (reference sequence). V was cut by 5 bases and J by 4 bases, with 9 bases left in between. The CDR3 extends over 11 amino acids. In DNA, the CDR3 is TGTGCCTGGTCAACAGGGTACGAGCAGTACTTC. This codes for CAWSTGYEQYF.

This clone showed up just once. The gene calls are TRBV7-3 and TRBJ2-4; 8 positions match TRBD2. Germline V lookup: CDR1 SGHTA, CDR2 FQGTGA. This CDR3 is 15 amino acids long. The V and J ends lost 5 bases and 3 bases, in that order; junction bases with no gene match: 6. This CDR3 reads CASSPGLAGKNIQYF. CDR3 coding DNA: TGTGCCAGCAGCCCCGGACTAGCAGGCAAAAACATTCAGTACTTC.

This clone has just one count. J is TRBJ2-5 and V is TRBV10-3, with D perhaps being TRBD1 or TRBD2 (5 bases each). The CDR3 runs 14 residues. V dropped 6 bases and J dropped 4 bases, with 15 bases sitting between them. Germline CDR1 is ENHRY and CDR2 is SYGVKD. The CDR3 DNA reads TGTGCCATCAGGAGACAGATAGGGAGAGAGACCCAGTACTTC. The encoded protein is CAIRRQIGRETQYF.

V and J are TRBV9 and TRBJ2-3; D ambiguous. The V end was cut by 1 base, the J end by 5 bases, with 8 bases between. Looked up from germline, CDR1 is SGDLS and CDR2 is YYNGEE. This CDR3 contains 13 residues. The CDR3 bases are TGTGCCAGCAGCGTATACCCGGGAGATACGCAGTATTTT. Its protein product is CASSVYPGDTQYF. Using reference TRBV9 and TRBJ2-3 for the parts outside the CDR3, the full variable domain is DSGVTQTPKHLITATGQRVTLRCSPRSGDLSVYWYQQSLDQGLQFLIQYYNGEERAKGNILERFSAQQFPDLHSELNLSSLELGDSALYFCASSVYPGDTQYFGPGTRLTVL.

Only one count was recorded for this clone. The DNA for the CDR3 is TGTGCCAGCAGTCCCCTTGAGGGAAGCGGGGGGAACAATGAGCAGTTCTTC. Translation: CASSPLEGSGGNNEQFF. The chain has TRBV28 and TRBJ2-1, with 9 bases that match TRBD2. With 5 bases clipped from V and 5 bases from J, the junction kept 13 bases outside the gene matches. Germline V CDR1 and CDR2: MDHEN, SYDVKM. The CDR3 sequence is 17 residues long.

Only one count was recorded for this clone. CDR3 protein: CASSTRDREGREQYF. Here the CDR3 DNA reads TGTGCCAGCAGCACCCGGGACAGGGAAGGGCGGGAGCAGTACTTC. The chain uses TRBV7-9 and TRBJ2-7, with 9 bases aligning to TRBD1. Germline lookup yields CDR1 SEHNR and CDR2 FQNEAQ (reference sequence). CDR3 length: 15 amino acids. V lost 5 bases and J lost 7; bases outside the gene matches: 12.

CDR3 protein: CASSLWGSDDNEQFF. CDR3 nucleotides: TGTGCCAGTAGTCTGTGGGGTTCGGATGACAATGAGCAGTTCTTC. This chain links TRBV19 with TRBJ2-1; D is ambiguous. Germline-derived CDR1 and CDR2 are LNHDA and SQIVND (reference sequence). CDR3 length: 15 amino acids. V lost 5 bases, J lost 5 bases, and 16 bases lay in between.

V and J are TRBV5-1 and TRBJ1-4; 12 nucleotides line up with TRBD1. Germline V gene sequence: CDR1 SGHRS, CDR2 YFSETQ. With V trimmed by 4 bases and J by 8 bases, 6 bases remained unmatched. This CDR3 is built from 15 residues. CDR3 loop: CASSPGQGAEEKLFF. The CDR3 DNA reads TGCGCCAGCAGCCCGGGACAGGGGGCGGAAGAAAAACTGTTTTTT. Variable domain in full (rest from reference TRBV5-1 and TRBJ1-4): KAGVTQTPRYLIKTRGQQVTLSCSPISGHRSVSWYQQTPGQGLQFLFEYFSETQRNKGNFPGRFSGRQFSNSRSEMNVSTLELGDSALYLCASSPGQGAEEKLFFGSGTQLSVL.

The chain carries TRBV6-5 and TRBJ1-5; D gene uncertain. There are 13 residues in the CDR3. Germline values: CDR1 MNHEY, CDR2 SVGAGI. Trimming took 2 bases from V and 4 from J, leaving 6 bases between them. CDR3 bases: TGTGCCAGCAGTTACGGAGGAAATCAGCCCCAGCATTTT. Protein product: CASSYGGNQPQHF.

Comment on this clone: With a far larger clone one base away, a read error is the likely cause. The chain carries TRBV30 and TRBJ2-5, with D maybe TRBD1 (5 bases). This CDR3 is 15 amino acids long. V lost 2 bases, J lost 2 bases, and 15 bases lay in between. Germline V gene data show CDR1 as GTSNPN and CDR2 as SVGIG (reference sequence). The CDR3 sequence is CAWSPGQGLQETQYF. As DNA, the CDR3 is TGTGCCTGGAGTCCCGGGCAGGGATTGCAAGAGACCCAGTACTTC.

Remarks on this clone: This probably arose from a read error, given a far larger clone one base away. The same CDR3 also results from other DNA sequences found in this sample. In nucleotides, the CDR3 is TGCGCCAGCACCCCACGTGGGGCTGGGACTGAAGCTTTCTTT. Translation gives CASTPRGAGTEAFF. J is TRBJ1-1 and V is TRBV4-1; D perhaps matches TRBD1 (5 bases). The length of the CDR3 is 14 residues. Trimming stripped 7 bases from V and 5 bases from J, with 17 bases between. The germline gives CDR1 MGHRA, CDR2 YSYEKL.

The rearrangement joins TRBV4-2 to TRBJ2-7, with 9 bases aligning to TRBD1. The CDR3 has 16 residues. Germline assignment: CDR1 LGHNA and CDR2 YNFKEQ. Trimming at V came to 0 bases and at J to 2 bases, leaving 5 bases not matched to a gene. CDR3 amino acids: CASSQDQNRGPYEQYF. CDR3 DNA: TGTGCCAGCAGCCAAGATCAGAACAGGGGGCCCTACGAGCAGTACTTC.

V gene TRBV19 combines with J gene TRBJ2-5; D is unclear. The V end was cut by 3 bases, the J end by 1 base, with 6 bases between. CDR3 length: 13 residues. Per germline, CDR1 LNHDA and CDR2 SQIVND (reference sequence). CDR3: CASSIRPQETQYF. The CDR3 DNA is TGTGCCAGTAGTATCAGGCCCCAAGAGACCCAGTACTTC.

The rearrangement uses TRBV10-3 and TRBJ2-7; tentatively, D is TRBD2 (6 bases). The CDR3 length is 15 residues. V was trimmed by 6 bases and J by 3 bases, leaving 18 bases between them. Germline V gene lookup returns CDR1 ENHRY and CDR2 SYGVKD. CDR3 sequence: CAIRALGTLNYEQYF. As DNA, the CDR3 is TGTGCCATCAGAGCTCTAGGGACTCTAAACTACGAGCAGTACTTC.

This clone appeared once. For the CDR3, the DNA is TGCGCCAGCAGCCAAGATGTGGGGGGCACTGAAGCTTTCTTT. Translation gives CASSQDVGGTEAFF. The chain links TRBV4-3 to TRBJ1-1; possible D gene TRBD1, 5 bases. The CDR3 totals 14 residues. Germline CDR1 LGHNA, CDR2 YSLEER. V shed 0 bases and J shed 4 bases, with 9 bases lying between them.

V is TRBV18 and J is TRBJ2-7; D remains unclear. V lost 1 base and J lost 2, with 3 bases in between. Germline V gene data show CDR1 as KGHSH and CDR2 as LQKENI. The CDR3 runs to 12 residues. CDR3 in amino acids: CASSPRPYEQYF. For the CDR3, the DNA is TGTGCCAGCTCACCACGACCCTACGAGCAGTACTTC.